Listed here are 22 T cell receptor beta chains from one sample, sequenced in a study of blood T cell repertoires in COVID-19 (dated by TCRdb to 2018 to 2021). Library preparation used the immunoSEQ multiplex PCR assay. Here the immuneACCESS table is served through TCRdb, limited to in-frame sequences with V and J called. Missing clones are a known gap in these copies; in checked studies unresolved V genes cover under half, and the rest lacks a known reason. The sample yields around 67,000 clones; 80% to 90% were counted once. Jointly, the top ten make up 9.2% of the sample. The sequenced material came from peripheral blood. These receptor sequences come from a human donor in a cohort sampled during active COVID-19.

This clone was counted only a few times. The rearrangement uses TRBV30 and TRBJ1-2; TRBD1 matches at 7 bases. Per germline, CDR1 GTSNPN and CDR2 SVGIG (reference sequence). Trimming cost V 4 bases and J 2 bases; bases outside gene matches: 7. The CDR3 covers 14 residues. The CDR3 coding sequence is TGTGCCTGGAAGGACAGGCAGGGAAACTATGGCTACACCTTC. Residues: CAWKDRQGNYGYTF.

This clone was detected a few times. This chain uses TRBV2 with TRBJ1-5; 8 bases match TRBD1. CDR3 length: 14 amino acids. The J segment lost 1 base and the V segment lost 7 bases, leaving 3 bases of the junction unmatched. Per germline, CDR1 SNHLY and CDR2 FYNNEI. For the CDR3, the DNA is TGTGCCAGCACCCGACAGGGGAGCAATCAGCCCCAGCATTTT. This sequence encodes CASTRQGSNQPQHF.

The rearrangement joins TRBV7-8 to TRBJ2-1; possibly TRBD1 for D (6 bases). The CDR3 consists of 14 residues. Trimming pared 0 bases from V and 5 bases from J, leaving 8 bases between. Germline CDR1 SGHVS, CDR2 FQNEAQ. CDR3 sequence: CASSLADSHNEQFF. The CDR3 DNA follows: TGTGCCAGCAGCTTAGCGGACAGCCACAATGAGCAGTTCTTC.

This rearrangement joins TRBV5-1 to TRBJ1-2; possible D gene TRBD1, 5 bases. Looked up from germline, CDR1 is SGHRS and CDR2 is YFSETQ. V was clipped by 6 bases and J by 7 bases, with 16 bases between them. The length of the CDR3 is 13 residues. In DNA, the CDR3 is TGCGCCAGCACCCCTACGGGGGAGGCTGGCTACACCTTC. This encodes CASTPTGEAGYTF.

This clone was detected only a few times. The chain is built from TRBV27 and TRBJ2-1; 9 bases are shared with TRBD2. The CDR3 length is 15 residues. Germline V gene data show CDR1 as MNHEY and CDR2 as SMNVEV (reference sequence). J gave up 8 bases and V 4 bases, and 9 bases lay outside the gene matches. CDR3: CASSSSGLASDEQFF. The CDR3 nucleotides are TGTGCCAGCAGTTCCTCGGGACTAGCTAGCGATGAGCAGTTCTTC.

The chain links TRBV28 to TRBJ1-6; D ambiguous. V shed 3 bases and J shed 7 bases, with 10 bases lying between them. CDR1 and CDR2 from the germline V gene are MDHEN and SYDVKM. There are 14 residues in the CDR3. This CDR3 is CASSFDGVNSPLHF. CDR3 coding DNA: TGTGCCAGCAGTTTCGACGGGGTCAATTCACCCCTCCACTTT.

This chain joins TRBV7-3 and TRBJ2-1, with 7 bases lining up with TRBD2. This CDR3 is 16 amino acids long. The V gene's germline CDR1 is SGHTA and CDR2 FQGTGA. J was trimmed by 1 base and V by 5 bases; bases with no gene match: 8. CDR3 loop: CASSPQRGASYNEQFF. CDR3 sequence (DNA): TGTGCCAGCAGCCCGCAGCGGGGAGCTTCCTACAATGAGCAGTTCTTC.

The chain combines TRBV18 with TRBJ1-3; possible D gene TRBD1, 6 bases. Between the trimmed V and J ends, which lost 4 bases and 8 bases, there was a span of 15 bases. Germline CDR1 is KGHSH and CDR2 is LQKENI. The CDR3 consists of 14 residues. The chain's CDR3 is CASSLTRGVDTIYF. The CDR3 nucleotides are TGTGCCAGCTCACTTACCAGGGGAGTGGACACCATATATTTT.

The chain couples TRBV7-9 to TRBJ2-5; D perhaps matches TRBD1 (6 bases). Germline V gene sequence: CDR1 SEHNR, CDR2 FQNEAQ (reference sequence). The CDR3 runs 15 residues. V lost 4 bases to trimming and J lost 5 bases, with 17 bases between them. The CDR3 loop reads CASSSTDSIWETQYF. The CDR3 region has the DNA TGTGCCAGCAGCTCAACGGACAGTATATGGGAGACCCAGTACTTC.

V is TRBV6-6 and J is TRBJ1-2; D call uncertain. CDR1 MNHNY and CDR2 SVGAGI come from the germline V gene (reference sequence). The ends were cut back, 4 bases at V and 5 bases at J, with 5 bases in the middle. The CDR3 sequence is 11 residues long. CDR3 sequence (DNA): TGTGCCAGCAGTTTAGATTATGGCTACACCTTC. It is translated as CASSLDYGYTF.

The chain employs TRBV30 and TRBJ2-7; 10 bases align to TRBD1. V lost 5 bases, J lost 2 bases, and 3 bases stayed unmatched. Germline loops: CDR1 GTSNPN, CDR2 SVGIG (reference sequence). The CDR3 is 13 amino acids. The CDR3 DNA is TGTGCCTGGCAAGGACAGGGGGCCTACGAGCAGTACTTC. This sequence encodes CAWQGQGAYEQYF.

This chain uses TRBV28 with TRBJ1-2, with D possibly being TRBD1 (6 bases). The V end lost 4 bases, the J end lost 1 base, and 16 bases lay between the germline ends. The CDR3 loop spans 16 amino acids. Per the germline V gene, CDR1 is MDHEN and CDR2 is SYDVKM. In DNA form, the CDR3 reads TGTGCCAGCAGTTCACAAAACAGGGCACGTAACTATGGCTACACCTTC. Translation gives CASSSQNRARNYGYTF.

The genes are TRBV19 and TRBJ2-3; no clear D. The CDR3 extends over 15 amino acids. CDR1 and CDR2 from the germline V gene are LNHDA and SQIVND (reference sequence). Trimming left V 3 bases short and J 4 bases short, with 14 bases between. The CDR3 is CASSISRSSPDTQYF. CDR3 DNA sequence: TGTGCCAGTAGTATCTCCCGTAGTAGTCCAGATACGCAGTATTTT.

This clone was seen more than once but under ten times. The chain uses TRBV5-4 and TRBJ1-1; possibly TRBD1 for D (5 bases). CDR1 and CDR2 from the germline V gene are SGHNT and YYREEE (reference sequence). Trimming took 0 bases from V and 3 from J, leaving 6 bases between them. The CDR3 is made up of 13 amino acids. The CDR3 here is CASSLGQYTEAFF. The CDR3, as DNA: TGTGCCAGCAGCTTGGGACAGTACACTGAAGCTTTCTTT.

The V and J genes are TRBV6-5 and TRBJ1-2; the D gene is possibly TRBD1 (6 bases). Deletions cut 6 bases from V and 4 bases from J, with 15 bases between. The CDR3 covers 14 residues. Germline values: CDR1 MNHEY, CDR2 SVGAGI. The CDR3 nucleotides are TGTGCCAGCAGCCAGAACAGGGATGGCTATGGCTACACCTTC. Translation: CASSQNRDGYGYTF.

V usage is TRBV29-1 and J usage is TRBJ2-2; no clear D. The germline gives CDR1 SQVTM, CDR2 ANQGSEA. V was shortened by 4 bases and J by 3 bases, with 3 bases between the two germline ends. The CDR3 is 11 residues long. The chain's CDR3 is CSVADTGELFF. The CDR3 DNA is TGCAGCGTTGCGGACACCGGGGAGCTGTTTTTT.

The chain employs TRBV28 and TRBJ2-3; tentatively, D is TRBD2 (5 bases). This CDR3 spans 15 amino acids. Trimming stripped 8 bases from V and 5 bases from J, with 20 bases between. The V gene's germline CDR1 is MDHEN and CDR2 SYDVKM. CDR3 nucleotides: TGTGCCAGCGCGCCCCCCTACTCGGGGAAAGATACGCAGTATTTT. Its protein is CASAPPYSGKDTQYF.

This chain links TRBV19 with TRBJ2-1, with 11 bases aligning to TRBD2. Germline-derived CDR1 and CDR2 are LNHDA and SQIVND (reference sequence). This CDR3 is built from 16 residues. V was clipped by 7 bases and J by 7 bases; unmatched bases: 12. The CDR3 loop is CASTARGTSGGNEQFF. The DNA for the CDR3 is TGTGCCAGTACCGCCCGGGGGACTAGCGGAGGTAATGAGCAGTTCTTC.

In this sample, this clone turned up a few times. V is TRBV4-1 and J is TRBJ2-5; TRBD2 matches at 8 bases. The CDR3 is 15 residues long. In germline, CDR1 is MGHRA, CDR2 YSYEKL. With V trimmed by 1 base and J by 4 bases, 5 bases remained unmatched. The CDR3 nucleotides are TGCGCCAGCAGCCAAGTCGGGAGGGGTGGAGAGACCCAGTACTTC. Protein sequence: CASSQVGRGGETQYF.

A few counts support this clone. This chain uses TRBV15 with TRBJ2-7, with TRBD1 matching 8 bases. Losses at the gene ends were 4 bases for V and 6 bases for J; bases not matched to a gene: 8. Per germline, CDR1 LNHNV and CDR2 YYDKDF (reference sequence). This CDR3 comprises 14 residues. CDR3 nucleotide sequence: TGTGCCACCAGCATAAGGAGGACAGGGAGCGAGCAGTACTTC. This gives the protein CATSIRRTGSEQYF.

The chain links TRBV6-5 to TRBJ2-3, with D maybe TRBD2 (6 bases). In germline, CDR1 is MNHEY, CDR2 SVGAGI. This CDR3 contains 15 residues. V was clipped by 8 bases and J by 3 bases, with 18 bases between them. DNA for the CDR3: TGTGCCAGCTCAGAGCGGGCGTGGAGGACAGATACGCAGTATTTT. This translates into CASSERAWRTDTQYF.

This sequence joins TRBV5-4 and TRBJ1-2, with 9 bases matching TRBD1. The V segment lost 2 bases and the J segment 6 bases; nucleotides outside the gene matches: 14. The CDR3 loop spans 17 amino acids. Germline V CDR1 and CDR2: SGHNT, YYREEE (reference sequence). The CDR3 bases are TGTGCCAGCAGCTTTGCGGGACAGGGCACACTTACTGATGGCTACACCTTC. This translates into CASSFAGQGTLTDGYTF.